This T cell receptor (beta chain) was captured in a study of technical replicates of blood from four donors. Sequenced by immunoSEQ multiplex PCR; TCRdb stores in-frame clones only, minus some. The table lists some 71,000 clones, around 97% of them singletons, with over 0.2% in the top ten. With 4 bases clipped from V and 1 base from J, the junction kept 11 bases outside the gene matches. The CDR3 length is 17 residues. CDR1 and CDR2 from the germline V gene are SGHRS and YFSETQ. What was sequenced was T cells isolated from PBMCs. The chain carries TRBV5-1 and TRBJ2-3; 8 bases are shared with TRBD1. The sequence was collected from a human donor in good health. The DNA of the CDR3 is TGCGCCAGCAGCACCCTACCTGGACAGGGTCGCACAGATACGCAGTATTTT. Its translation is CASSTLPGQGRTDTQYF.